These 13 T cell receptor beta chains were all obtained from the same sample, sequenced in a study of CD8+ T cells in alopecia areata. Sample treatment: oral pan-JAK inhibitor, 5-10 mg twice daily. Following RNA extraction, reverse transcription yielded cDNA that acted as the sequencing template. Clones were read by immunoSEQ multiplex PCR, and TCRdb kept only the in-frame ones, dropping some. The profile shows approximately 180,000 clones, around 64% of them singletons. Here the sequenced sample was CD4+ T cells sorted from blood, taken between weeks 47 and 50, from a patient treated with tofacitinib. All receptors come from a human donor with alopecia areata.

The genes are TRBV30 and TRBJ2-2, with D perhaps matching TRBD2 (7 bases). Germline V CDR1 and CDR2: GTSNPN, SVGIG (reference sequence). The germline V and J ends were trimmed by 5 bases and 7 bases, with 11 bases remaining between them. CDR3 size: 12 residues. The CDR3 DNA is TGTGCCTGGCGGGGGGCCGTCGGGGAGCTGTTTTTT. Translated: CAWRGAVGELFF.

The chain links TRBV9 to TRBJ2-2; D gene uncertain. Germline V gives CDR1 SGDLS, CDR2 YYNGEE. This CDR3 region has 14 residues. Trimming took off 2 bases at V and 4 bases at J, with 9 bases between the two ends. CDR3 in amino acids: CASSVLSSTGELFF. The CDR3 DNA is TGTGCCAGCAGCGTTTTGTCTAGCACCGGGGAGCTGTTTTTT.

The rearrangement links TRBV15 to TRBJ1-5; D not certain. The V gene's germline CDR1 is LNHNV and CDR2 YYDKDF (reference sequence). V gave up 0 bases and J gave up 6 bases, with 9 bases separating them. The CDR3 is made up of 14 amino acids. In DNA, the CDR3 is TGTGCCACCAGCAGAGAAGGGTCGTTTCAGCCCCAGCATTTT. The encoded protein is CATSREGSFQPQHF.

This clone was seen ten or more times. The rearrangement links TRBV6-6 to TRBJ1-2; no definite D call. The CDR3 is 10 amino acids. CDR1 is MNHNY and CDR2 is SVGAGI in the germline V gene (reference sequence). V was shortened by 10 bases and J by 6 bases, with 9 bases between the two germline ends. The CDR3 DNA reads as TGTGCCACCTCGAGGGATGGCTACACCTTC. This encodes CATSRDGYTF.

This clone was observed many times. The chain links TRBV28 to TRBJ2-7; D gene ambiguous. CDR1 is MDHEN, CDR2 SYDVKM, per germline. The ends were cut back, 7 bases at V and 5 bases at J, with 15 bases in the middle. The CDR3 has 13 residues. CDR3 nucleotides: TGTGCCAGCACCGGCGGTACAGTGGACGAGCAGTACTTC. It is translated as CASTGGTVDEQYF.

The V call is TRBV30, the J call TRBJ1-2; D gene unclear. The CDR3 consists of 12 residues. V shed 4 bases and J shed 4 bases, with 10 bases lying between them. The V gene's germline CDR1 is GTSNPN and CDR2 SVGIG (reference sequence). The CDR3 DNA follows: TGTGCCTGGATTTCGGTGAGCTATGGCTACACCTTC. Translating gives CAWISVSYGYTF.

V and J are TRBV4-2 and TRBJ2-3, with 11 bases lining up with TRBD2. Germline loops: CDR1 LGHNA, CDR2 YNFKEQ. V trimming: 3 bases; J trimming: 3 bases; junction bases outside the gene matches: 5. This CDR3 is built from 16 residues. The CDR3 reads CASSHLRLAGTDTQYF. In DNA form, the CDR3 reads TGTGCCAGCAGCCACCTTAGACTAGCGGGGACAGATACGCAGTATTTT.

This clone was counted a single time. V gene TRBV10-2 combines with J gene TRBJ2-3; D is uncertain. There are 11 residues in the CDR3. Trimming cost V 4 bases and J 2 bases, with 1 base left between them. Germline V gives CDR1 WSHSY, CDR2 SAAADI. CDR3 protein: CASSVTDTQYF. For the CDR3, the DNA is TGCGCCAGCAGTGTCACAGATACGCAGTATTTT.

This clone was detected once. The CDR3 spells CASSLAPGHSYEQYF. The CDR3 DNA reads TGCGCCAGCAGCTTGGCCCCAGGACACTCCTACGAGCAGTACTTC. The chain joins TRBV5-1 to TRBJ2-7; the D gene is possibly TRBD1 (5 bases). Germline values: CDR1 SGHRS, CDR2 YFSETQ. Trimming stripped 0 bases from V and 0 bases from J, with 10 bases between. There are 15 residues in the CDR3.

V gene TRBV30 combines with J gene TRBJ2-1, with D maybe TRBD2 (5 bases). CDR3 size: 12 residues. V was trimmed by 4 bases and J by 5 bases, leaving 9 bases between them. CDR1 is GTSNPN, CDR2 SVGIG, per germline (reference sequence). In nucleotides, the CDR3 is TGTGCCTGGACTAGAGGGCACAATGAGCAGTTCTTC. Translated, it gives CAWTRGHNEQFF. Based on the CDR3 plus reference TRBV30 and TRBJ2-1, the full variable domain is SQTIHQWPATLVQPVGSPLSLECTVEGTSNPNLYWYRQAAGRGLQLLFYSVGIGQISSEVPQNLSASRPQDRQFILSSKKLLLSDSGFYLCAWTRGHNEQFFGPGTRLTVL.

The DNA of the CDR3 is TGTGCCAGCAGCGTAGTCGATATGAACACTGAAGCTTTCTTT. Amino acid sequence: CASSVVDMNTEAFF. The genes are TRBV9 and TRBJ1-1; D not resolved. The CDR3 extends over 14 amino acids. Between the trimmed V and J ends, which lost 0 bases and 0 bases, there was a span of 6 bases. The germline CDR1 and CDR2 sequences are SGDLS and YYNGEE.

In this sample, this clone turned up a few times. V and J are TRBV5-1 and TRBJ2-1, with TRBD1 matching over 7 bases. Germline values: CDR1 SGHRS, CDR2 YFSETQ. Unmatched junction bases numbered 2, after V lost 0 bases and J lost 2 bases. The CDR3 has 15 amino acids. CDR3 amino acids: CASSLGQGTYNEQFF. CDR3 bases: TGCGCCAGCAGCTTGGGACAGGGAACCTACAATGAGCAGTTCTTC. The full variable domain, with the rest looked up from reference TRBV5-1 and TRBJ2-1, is KAGVTQTPRYLIKTRGQQVTLSCSPISGHRSVSWYQQTPGQGLQFLFEYFSETQRNKGNFPGRFSGRQFSNSRSEMNVSTLELGDSALYLCASSLGQGTYNEQFFGPGTRLTVL.

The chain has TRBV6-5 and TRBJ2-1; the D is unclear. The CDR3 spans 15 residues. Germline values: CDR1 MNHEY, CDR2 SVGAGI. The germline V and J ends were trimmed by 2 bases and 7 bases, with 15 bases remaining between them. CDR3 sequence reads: CASSYTQVPGNEQFF. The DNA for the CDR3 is TGTGCCAGCAGTTACACCCAAGTCCCCGGGAATGAGCAGTTCTTC.